This T cell receptor (beta chain) came from a study of post-analysis software for immune sequencing data (dated by TCRdb to about 2015). Broadly, across the study: The recorded disease courses included relapsing-remitting, secondary progressive and progressive-relapsing multiple sclerosis, and some patients had no subtype annotation. A subset of samples was prepared in parallel using single-end sample barcoding, then pooled and co-amplified after Illumina adapter ligation. The multiple sclerosis patient repertoires were compared with 10 or so previously published healthy control repertoires from donors aged roughly 6 to 27 years.

The germline V gene encodes CDR1 LGHNA and CDR2 YSLEER. The CDR3, from cysteine to phenylalanine, totals 15 residues. Here the CDR3 DNA is all that survives: 45 bases in frame from base 1. Between the V and J ends, shortened by 0 bases and 4 bases respectively, the junction contains 13 bases. Library generation was performed with PCR. The run used an Illumina HiSeq 2500. To reduce PCR and sequencing biases, unique molecular identifiers were incorporated into the TCR beta cDNA libraries. Approximately 500,000 cDNA molecules were obtained per 1 to 10 million input T cells, so each molecule approximated one T cell. The patient libraries were prepared and sequenced with the same protocol used for the earlier healthy control dataset. Samples belonging to the same batch were prepared together, multiplexed and sequenced on a shared HiSeq lane. For the original study's pipeline: MIGEC handled the raw barcoded reads, throwing out single-read molecular identifier groups before consensus assembly and CDR3 extraction. VDJtools was used for post-analysis of the clonotype tables, and diversity was normalized by down-sampling every dataset to the size of the smallest sample. To correct batch-related cross-sample contamination, repertoire overlap clustering matched CDR3 amino acid sequences but not nucleotide sequences. Through fastp at Q25 and MiXCR, TCRdb rebuilt clones from the public reads, retaining in-frame beta chains. Entries are consolidated by CDR3 protein sequence, retaining the most common genes and DNA. These V and J calls rely on TCRdb rather than the paper's analysis. The sample table contains roughly 410,000 distinct CDR3 sequences; only one count was recorded for roughly 30% of them. 10% to 15% of the sample is in the top ten clones.

Overall results and qualifications from the work: Significantly higher frequencies in patients than in controls were found for about 5 TRBV segments, including TRBV5-6, TRBV5-1 and TRBV20-1. The multiple sclerosis patient group was slightly younger than the control group. When samples were clustered directly using the F measure, samples prepared in the same batch co-clustered strongly, which prompted a batch-effect correction. Significantly lower normalized Chao1 diversity was found in multiple sclerosis patients than in controls, suggesting substantial peripheral T-cell clonal expansion.

About this clonotype itself: The target of this receptor is not known. No much larger clone is present one base from it, and per-base qualities are unavailable.

TCR beta repertoires were profiled from peripheral blood of roughly twelve young patients with multiple sclerosis to demonstrate the VDJtools post-analysis software. The multiple sclerosis patients were children and adolescents ranging in age from roughly 6 to 15 years. Material for sequencing was blood. The chain links TRBV4-3 with TRBJ2-7; a tentative D call is TRBD1 (5 bases match). The receptor was derived from a girl between 10 and 17 years old with multiple sclerosis. The CDR3 loop reads CASSQDTGRMYEQYF. The DNA reads TGCGCCAGCAGCCAAGACACAGGACGTATGTACGAGCAGTACTTC.